A single sample gave rise to the 10 T cell receptor beta chains below, sequenced in a study of CD8+ T cells in alopecia areata. Reverse transcription of extracted RNA yielded cDNA, which provided the sequencing template. The method was immunoSEQ multiplex PCR; TCRdb's version includes in-frame clones alone and lacks a portion of them. The sample records about 150,000 clones, about 50% being singletons. The sequencing here drew on CD8+ T cells sorted from blood, taken at week 0. The receptors come from a human donor with alopecia areata.

The chain uses TRBV9 and TRBJ2-3, with 12 bases that match TRBD1. The CDR3 has 15 residues. J gave up 4 bases and V 4 bases, and 4 bases lay outside the gene matches. The germline gives CDR1 SGDLS, CDR2 YYNGEE. CDR3 DNA: TGTGCCAGCAGCTCGGGACAGGGGGCGGCAGATACGCAGTATTTT. It is translated as CASSSGQGAADTQYF.

V usage is TRBV30 and J usage is TRBJ1-2; D is undetermined. This CDR3 region has 15 residues. With 2 bases removed from V and 8 bases from J, the gap between germline ends came to 21 bases. Germline V gene sequence: CDR1 GTSNPN, CDR2 SVGIG (reference sequence). DNA of the CDR3: TGTGCCTGGAGTTCGAGGACGGGTCTGCGGGAAGGCTACACCTTC. Its protein is CAWSSRTGLREGYTF.

The chain carries TRBV21-1 and TRBJ2-7. TRBV21-1 has pseudogene status. This CDR3 is 15 amino acids long. CDR3 region: CASSKVGQGVDEQYF. The CDR3 DNA reads as TGTGCCAGCAGCAAGGTGGGGCAGGGAGTGGACGAGCAGTACTTC.

A single count supports this clone. V gene TRBV5-1 combines with J gene TRBJ2-2; D is undetermined. There are 12 residues in the CDR3. The V gene's germline CDR1 is SGHRS and CDR2 YFSETQ. The germline V and J ends were trimmed by 2 bases and 6 bases, with 5 bases remaining between them. The CDR3 coding sequence is TGCGCCAGCAGCTTAAACGCCGGGGAGCTGTTTTTT. It specifies CASSLNAGELFF.

The V call is TRBV29-1, the J call TRBJ1-2; 8 nucleotides line up with TRBD1. CDR3 length equals 13 residues. Germline CDR1 is SQVTM and CDR2 is ANQGSEA. J was trimmed by 5 bases and V by 5 bases; bases with no gene match: 7. Written as DNA, the CDR3 is TGCAGCGTTCCCAAACAGGGGGGGTATGGCTACACCTTC. Its translation: CSVPKQGGYGYTF.

This clone occurred a few times. The rearrangement uses TRBV29-1 and TRBJ2-1, with unresolved D. The CDR3 totals 13 residues. Per germline, CDR1 SQVTM and CDR2 ANQGSEA. With 4 bases removed from V and 3 bases from J, the gap between germline ends came to 10 bases. The CDR3 nucleotides are TGCAGCGTTGTGGTAGCAAACTACAATGAGCAGTTCTTC. It translates to CSVVVANYNEQFF.

In the case of this clone: This same CDR3 is encoded by further DNA sequences in the sample. The chain couples TRBV29-1 to TRBJ2-2, with no clear D. V lost 6 bases and J lost 6, with 5 bases in between. Germline lookup yields CDR1 SQVTM and CDR2 ANQGSEA. The CDR3 is made up of 10 amino acids. CDR3 residues: CSVESGELFF. CDR3 DNA sequence: TGCAGCGTCGAATCCGGGGAGCTGTTTTTT.

This chain connects TRBV5-6 to TRBJ1-1, with 7 positions matching TRBD1. The CDR3 sequence is 15 residues long. CDR1 SGHDT and CDR2 YYEEEE come from the germline V gene. J was trimmed by 6 bases and V by 4 bases; bases with no gene match: 12. Here the CDR3 DNA reads TGTGCCAGCAGCGGACTAGGGGGCATTTCCGCTGAAGCTTTCTTT. Protein: CASSGLGGISAEAFF. The full variable domain, in which reference TRBV5-6 and TRBJ1-1 provide the parts outside the CDR3, is DAGVTQSPTHLIKTRGQQVTLRCSPKSGHDTVSWYQQALGQGPQFIFQYYEEEERQRGNFPDRFSGHQFPNYSSELNVNALLLGDSALYLCASSGLGGISAEAFFGQGTRLTVV.

This clone was seen only a few times. The same CDR3 arises from other DNA sequences in this sample as well. This chain joins TRBV30 and TRBJ2-1; a weak D match, TRBD1 (5 bases). This CDR3 spans 14 amino acids. Germline V gives CDR1 GTSNPN, CDR2 SVGIG (reference sequence). Trimming cost V 0 bases and J 1 base, with 7 bases left between them. Here the CDR3 DNA reads TGTGCCTGGAGTGTCGACAGTTCCTACAATGAGCAGTTCTTC. It yields the protein CAWSVDSSYNEQFF.

This clone turned up a few times. The chain combines TRBV30 with TRBJ2-7; D might be TRBD2 (7 bases). This CDR3 contains 14 residues. Looked up from germline, CDR1 is GTSNPN and CDR2 is SVGIG (reference sequence). The ends were cut back, 2 bases at V and 3 bases at J, with 14 bases in the middle. The CDR3 DNA is TGTGCCTGGAGTTTCGGGGGGCAGGTCTACGAGCAGTACTTC. This translates into CAWSFGGQVYEQYF.